This is a list of T cell receptor beta chains from one sample in a study of blood T cells in healthy people across ages. TCRdb processed the 5' RACE reads anew with MiXCR; each CDR3 protein has one entry. The sample has about 720,000 distinct CDR3 sequences, roughly 25% seen once. These records were also assigned to another study, of T cells of mothers and their children.

Sequencing was done on a sample of blood. These receptor sequences come from a boy between 10 and 17 years old in good health. CDR3s include the opening cysteine and the closing phenylalanine or tryptophan. The D gene is left open where the match is weak. The listing skips clone size in some rows; elsewhere it reads once, few, many or a size class.

v_call,j_call,d_call,clone_size,cdr3_nt,cdr3_aa
TRBV4-1,TRBJ2-7,NA,few,TGCGCCAGCAGCCAAGATTCACTCGACGGAGACTACGAGCAGTACTTC,CASSQDSLDGDYEQYF
TRBV9,TRBJ2-3,NA,few,TGTGCCAGCAGCGTAGTTGAGGGAGATACGCAGTATTTT,CASSVVEGDTQYF
TRBV4-3,TRBJ2-7,TRBD1,few,TGCGCCAGCAGCCAAGACGGACAGGGACCTAACTACGAGCAGTATTTC,CASSQDGQGPNYEQYF
TRBV29-1,TRBJ2-7,TRBD2,NA,TGCAGCGTTGAAGATCGCGGGAGGCCCTACGAGCAGTACTTC,CSVEDRGRPYEQYF
TRBV20-1,TRBJ2-7,NA,few,TGCAGTGCTAGACCTTCACAGGGTCCCTACGAGCAGTACTTC,CSARPSQGPYEQYF
TRBV18,TRBJ2-5,NA,NA,TGTGCCAGCTCACCACCGGGGGAGCGGGAGACCCAGTACTTC,CASSPPGERETQYF
TRBV7-9,TRBJ2-5,NA,NA,TGTGCCAGCAGCTTAGAAACCGGGACACCTCAAGAGACCCAGTACTTC,CASSLETGTPQETQYF
TRBV20-1,TRBJ2-2,TRBD2,NA,TGCAGTGCTAGGTCAACTAGCGGGGGGGCCTCGAACACCGGGGAGCTGTTTTTT,CSARSTSGGASNTGELFF
TRBV9,TRBJ1-4,TRBD1,NA,TGTGCCAGCAGCGGCCGGACAGGGAGGAGGCTGTTTTTT,CASSGRTGRRLFF
TRBV7-2,TRBJ1-2,TRBD1,NA,TGTGCCAGCAGCTTAGACGACAGGGCTTCTGGCTACACCTTC,CASSLDDRASGYTF
TRBV6-1,TRBJ2-4,NA,NA,TGTGCCAGCAGTGAACGGGCACCTAGGGACATTCAGTACTTC,CASSERAPRDIQYF
TRBV7-2,TRBJ1-4,NA,NA,TGTGCCAGCAGCTCCAGGGTAATCGGTGAAAAACTGTTTTTT,CASSSRVIGEKLFF
TRBV20-1,TRBJ2-1,TRBD2,NA,TGCAGTGCTCCTCCGGGACTAGCGGGGCTTATCGAGCAGTTCTTC,CSAPPGLAGLIEQFF
TRBV4-1,TRBJ2-7,TRBD1,once,TGCGCCAGCAACCAACGTAAGGGACAGGGGGAAACTGGTTCCTACGAGCAGTACTTC,CASNQRKGQGETGSYEQYF
TRBV20-1,TRBJ2-7,TRBD1,few,TGCAGTGCTAGAGCCCCGGGACAGGGATCCTACGAGCAGTACTTC,CSARAPGQGSYEQYF
TRBV5-5,TRBJ2-1,TRBD2,NA,TGTGCCGGGGAGGGAGACTCCTACAATGAGCAGTTCTTC,CAGEGDSYNEQFF
TRBV4-1,TRBJ2-7,NA,NA,TGCGCCAGCAGCCAGATTGTCGGGGTTTCAGCCTACGAGCAGTACTTC,CASSQIVGVSAYEQYF
TRBV5-5,TRBJ2-4,TRBD1,NA,TGTGCCAGCAGCTCGCCGGGACAGCAAAACATTCAGTACTTC,CASSSPGQQNIQYF
TRBV6-5,TRBJ2-3,NA,NA,TGTGCCAGCAGTTACGCCCCGGAACCAGATACGCAGTATTTT,CASSYAPEPDTQYF
TRBV6-4,TRBJ1-2,TRBD1,NA,TGTGCCAGCGCGGAGAGGGACAGGGGCTATGGCTACACCTTC,CASAERDRGYGYTF
TRBV5-1,TRBJ2-1,NA,many,TGCGCCAGCAGCTTGGGACAGTACAATGAGCAGTTCTTC,CASSLGQYNEQFF
TRBV3-1,TRBJ2-1,TRBD2,few,TGTGCCAGCAGCCGATTAGTGCGACTAGCGGGGGGGTACAATGAGCAGTTCTTC,CASSRLVRLAGGYNEQFF